Given below is one T cell receptor beta chain in context. Antigen: not known. These data are taken from a study of cytomegalovirus exposure and HLA in healthy donors. Study information: The 120 or so validation repertoires and the approximately 700 first-cohort repertoires shared a platform, a later analysis reported.

Overall study results and limits: In vitro confirmation showed a few CMV-associated chains to be CMV antigen specific.

The trim removed 0 bases at V and 2 bases at J, leaving 7 bases unmatched. The germline V gene has CDR1 SGDLS and CDR2 YYNGEE. The CDR3 consists of 17 residues. Libraries were prepared by immunoSEQ multiplex PCR; TCRdb keeps only in-frame clonotypes and omits some of them. Seen here are about 130,000 clones, more than 95% observed once, and the top ten hold less than 2%. The approximately 130-subject validation cohort, separate from the roughly 700-subject first cohort, included the donors. The chain uses TRBV9 and TRBJ2-5, with 10 bases lining up with TRBD2. The clonotype comes from a man aged 18-30 years in good health and CMV-seronegative. Input material: PBMCs. DNA of the CDR3: TGTGCCAGCAGCGTAGGGCCTAGCGGGAGTAATCAAGAGACCCAGTACTTC. It encodes CASSVGPSGSNQETQYF.